This T cell receptor beta chain derives from a study of shared clonotypes between healthy human individuals. Produced via immunoSEQ multiplex PCR; TCRdb's table is partial and in-frame only. Among around 1.9 million clones, just under 95% were seen once, and the ten largest hold about 1.7%. V lost 1 base, J lost 0 bases, and 16 bases lay in between. The CDR3 is made up of 19 amino acids. CDR1 and CDR2 from the germline V gene are LGHNA and YSLEER. It was CD45RO-negative cells, positively selected for CCR7, that made up naive CD8 cells, with terminally differentiated effector memory CD45RA+ cells excluded. All of the donors resided in Nashville, Tennessee, and each was a Caucasian adult. General study results and limits: Specimens sampled were limited to blood, with tissue repertoires likely differing. The donor pool, a small one, limited the genetic and exposure-history diversity represented.

In the case of this clone: Its antigen is currently unknown.

The sample comprised naive CD8+ T cells from PBMCs. The V gene is TRBV4-3, the J gene TRBJ2-6; D is perhaps TRBD2 (6 bases). The receptor was isolated from a man aged 18 to 30 in good health. Some clones in this sample may be carry-over from other donors' samples. CDR3: CASSQAGGRIDSGANVLTF. As DNA, the CDR3 is TGCGCCAGCAGCCAAGCCGGGGGACGGATAGACTCTGGGGCCAACGTCCTGACTTTC.